The 19 T cell receptor beta chains below all came from one sample that was sequenced in a study of OX40 agonist ivuxolimab in advanced cancers. The repertoire was sequenced with immunoSEQ multiplex PCR; TCRdb's copy has only in-frame clones and lacks some. The sample records roughly 66,000 clones, roughly 87% being singletons. This material consisted of CD4+ or CD8+ T cells sorted from blood, taken in a trial of the OX40 agonist ivuxolimab. The receptors stem from an adult with an advanced solid tumor such as melanoma, head and neck, liver or kidney cancer.

This chain connects TRBV7-2 to TRBJ1-2; unclear D gene. CDR3 length equals 15 residues. V gave up 4 bases and J gave up 3 bases, with 15 bases separating them. Germline V gene data show CDR1 as SGHTA and CDR2 as FQGNSA. The chain's CDR3 is CASSSRAQIDYGYTF. CDR3 nucleotide sequence: TGTGCCAGCAGCTCAAGGGCCCAGATCGACTATGGCTACACCTTC.

The rearrangement joins TRBV5-6 to TRBJ1-2; maybe TRBD1 (5 bases). V dropped 3 bases and J dropped 7 bases, with 16 bases sitting between them. The CDR3 is 14 amino acids. Germline-derived CDR1 and CDR2 are SGHDT and YYEEEE. The CDR3 loop reads CASSSIDGAGGYTF. CDR3 bases: TGTGCCAGCAGCTCCATCGACGGGGCAGGTGGCTACACCTTC.

This rearrangement joins TRBV6-1 to TRBJ2-5; 7 nucleotides align to TRBD1. CDR3 size: 15 residues. CDR1 is MNHNS, CDR2 SASEGT, per germline. V trimming: 7 bases; J trimming: 5 bases; junction bases outside the gene matches: 13. The CDR3 loop is CASNAGTVSQETQYF. Written as DNA, the CDR3 is TGTGCCAGCAATGCCGGGACAGTAAGTCAGGAGACCCAGTACTTC.

This clone was counted a single time. This chain uses TRBV27 with TRBJ1-3; D is unresolved. V dropped 7 bases and J dropped 3 bases, with 4 bases sitting between them. The CDR3 consists of 11 residues. Per the germline V gene, CDR1 is MNHEY and CDR2 is SMNVEV (reference sequence). Written as DNA, the CDR3 is TGTGCCAGCAAGGATGGAAACACCATATATTTT. It translates to CASKDGNTIYF.

The gene calls are TRBV27 and TRBJ2-3; TRBD2 aligns across 10 bases. The V and J ends lost 2 bases and 2 bases, in that order; junction bases with no gene match: 10. Germline lookup yields CDR1 MNHEY and CDR2 SMNVEV (reference sequence). This CDR3 has 18 amino acids. CDR3 in DNA: TGTGCCAGCAGTTTAGGTGTCACTAGCGGGATCAACACAGATACGCAGTATTTT. Translating gives CASSLGVTSGINTDTQYF.

This chain joins TRBV28 and TRBJ2-3; D is uncertain. From germline, CDR1 is MDHEN and CDR2 SYDVKM. V was pared by 7 bases and J by 5 bases, with 13 bases between. CDR3 length: 13 amino acids. The CDR3 region has the DNA TGTGCCAGCACCATAGGACGTGAAGATACGCAGTATTTT. Translated: CASTIGREDTQYF.

This chain joins TRBV7-2 and TRBJ2-7; D is unresolved. V was cut by 2 bases and J by 6 bases, with 17 bases left in between. The germline gives CDR1 SGHTA, CDR2 FQGNSA. The CDR3 is 15 amino acids. The CDR3 spells CASSLSRGGSREQYF. In nucleotides, the CDR3 is TGTGCCAGCAGCTTATCTCGTGGCGGTAGTCGCGAGCAGTACTTC. The variable domain in full, with the rest retrieved from reference TRBV7-2 and TRBJ2-7, is GAGVSQSPSNKVTEKGKDVELRCDPISGHTALYWYRQSLGQGLEFLIYFQGNSAPDKSGLPSDRFSAERTGGSVSTLTIQRTQQEDSAVYLCASSLSRGGSREQYFGPGTRLTVT.

The chain has TRBV9 and TRBJ1-2; the D is unclear. The CDR3 runs 14 residues. Trimming left V 0 bases short and J 1 base short, with 7 bases between. Germline V CDR1 and CDR2: SGDLS, YYNGEE. CDR3 region: CASSVGGGNYGYTF. In DNA, the CDR3 is TGTGCCAGCAGCGTAGGGGGAGGTAACTATGGCTACACCTTC.

The chain recombines TRBV7-7 with TRBJ2-2, with unresolved D. Germline V lookup: CDR1 SSHAT, CDR2 FNYEAQ (reference sequence). V lost 4 bases and J 1 base, leaving 10 bases between the germline ends. The CDR3 covers 15 residues. The CDR3 loop is CASSSSGLNTGELFF. DNA of the CDR3: TGTGCCAGCAGCTCGTCGGGCCTGAACACCGGGGAGCTGTTTTTT.

DNA of the CDR3: TGTGCCAGCAGTTTCTTGGCGCATAATGAAAAACTGTTTTTT. Amino acid sequence: CASSFLAHNEKLFF. The chain has TRBV27 and TRBJ1-4; D remains unclear. This CDR3 is built from 14 residues. The V gene lost 3 bases and the J gene lost 4 bases, with 9 bases spanning the gap. CDR1 MNHEY and CDR2 SMNVEV come from the germline V gene (reference sequence). Complete variable domain (other parts from reference TRBV27 and TRBJ1-4): EAQVTQNPRYLITVTGKKLTVTCSQNMNHEYMSWYRQDPGLGLRQIYYSMNVEVTDKGDVPEGYKVSRKEKRNFPLILESPSPNQTSLYFCASSFLAHNEKLFFGSGTQLSVL.

The chain is built from TRBV10-3 and TRBJ2-1; 7 bases map to TRBD2. Germline loops: CDR1 ENHRY, CDR2 SYGVKD. J was trimmed by 7 bases and V by 4 bases; bases with no gene match: 1. The CDR3 runs 12 residues. The CDR3 coding sequence is TGTGCCATCAGTGGGACTAGTAATGAGCAGTTCTTC. Translated: CAISGTSNEQFF.

The chain joins TRBV18 to TRBJ2-5, with a possible D match to TRBD2 (6 bases). The germline V gene encodes CDR1 KGHSH and CDR2 LQKENI. Trimming pared 3 bases from V and 5 bases from J, leaving 19 bases between. This CDR3 has 16 residues. CDR3 DNA sequence: TGTGCCAGCTCACCCTCTCTGGGGGGTATGCGGGAGACCCAGTACTTC. Translated, it gives CASSPSLGGMRETQYF.

The chain couples TRBV11-3 to TRBJ2-5; D is unclear. This CDR3 contains 13 residues. Trimming removed 5 bases at V and 5 bases at J, with 12 bases between. Germline assignment: CDR1 SGHNT and CDR2 YENEEA. The CDR3 is CASSLGRWETQYF. The DNA of the CDR3 is TGTGCCAGCAGCCTAGGGCGGTGGGAGACCCAGTACTTC.

The chain links TRBV11-1 to TRBJ2-2; 9 nucleotides agree with TRBD2. Losses at the gene ends were 1 base for V and 7 bases for J; bases not matched to a gene: 7. CDR1 is SGHAT and CDR2 is FQDESV in the germline V gene (reference sequence). The CDR3 runs 16 residues. The CDR3 protein is CASSLEGGRAGGELFF. For the CDR3, the DNA is TGTGCCAGCAGCTTAGAGGGCGGGAGGGCCGGCGGGGAGCTGTTTTTT.

The V and J genes are TRBV29-1 and TRBJ2-6, with unresolved D. This CDR3 is 13 amino acids long. The germline V and J ends were trimmed by 7 bases and 4 bases, with 11 bases remaining between them. The germline gives CDR1 SQVTM, CDR2 ANQGSEA. Written as DNA, the CDR3 is TGCAGCGCTGACATCCTGGGGGCCAACGTCCTGACTTTC. It translates to CSADILGANVLTF.

The chain links TRBV2 to TRBJ2-7; 7 nucleotides line up with TRBD2. Germline CDR1 SNHLY, CDR2 FYNNEI. The CDR3 sequence is 15 residues long. The V segment lost 6 bases and the J segment 0 bases; nucleotides outside the gene matches: 8. DNA of the CDR3: TGTGCCAGCAGCCGGGACTATTCCCGCTCCTACGAGCAGTACTTC. This gives the protein CASSRDYSRSYEQYF.

The chain carries TRBV18 and TRBJ2-5; 9 nucleotides align to TRBD2. Germline CDR1 and CDR2: KGHSH and LQKENI. This CDR3 comprises 17 residues. J gave up 2 bases and V 1 base, and 8 bases lay outside the gene matches. CDR3 sequence (DNA): TGTGCCAGCTCACCACTGGGACGGCTAGCGGGGCAAGAGACCCAGTACTTC. Translated, it gives CASSPLGRLAGQETQYF.

The chain carries TRBV7-8 and TRBJ2-7; a possible D gene is TRBD1 (5 bases). Germline CDR1 and CDR2: SGHVS and FQNEAQ. The CDR3 is 14 amino acids. Trimming took 3 bases from V and 2 from J, leaving 11 bases between them. CDR3 amino acids: CASSLLQEAYEQYF. CDR3 sequence (DNA): TGTGCCAGCAGCTTGTTACAGGAAGCCTACGAGCAGTACTTC.

This clone was observed a single time. V usage is TRBV5-1 and J usage is TRBJ2-7; 7 bases are shared with TRBD2. J gave up 4 bases and V 4 bases, and 11 bases lay outside the gene matches. The CDR3 loop spans 15 amino acids. Looked up from germline, CDR1 is SGHRS and CDR2 is YFSETQ. CDR3 nucleotide sequence: TGCGCCAGCAGCAACCGGGACGGGGGGAAGTACGAGCAGTACTTC. Translating gives CASSNRDGGKYEQYF.